Below, one T cell receptor (beta chain) is given with its context. V gave up 4 bases and J gave up 7 bases, with 15 bases separating them. The germline V gene has CDR1 SGHDT and CDR2 YYEEEE. This CDR3 has 15 residues. Using unique molecular identifiers, the investigators prepared the TCRbeta library. Each CDR3 protein gets one entry after TCRdb re-called the PCR reads with MiXCR. This sample carries around 600,000 distinct CDR3 sequences, about 10% of them seen once, and the ten largest clones take less than 5%. This record comes from a study of T-cell reconstitution after alpha-beta-depleted transplantation in children.

The material was PBMCs from the stem cell graft donor, obtained from the stem cell graft. The chain recombines TRBV5-6 with TRBJ1-6; the D gene is possibly TRBD1 (6 bases). The sequence derives from a human donor who donated a stem cell graft to a child with acute myeloid leukemia. DNA of the CDR3: TGTGCCAGCAGCCCCGGGGGGGCCAAAAATTCACCCCTCCACTTT. This encodes CASSPGGAKNSPLHF.